This record concerns one TCR beta chain sequence. The sample comes from a study of blood T cell repertoires in COVID-19. The overall study: Acute-phase and convalescent COVID-19 samples originated in the United States, Italy and Spain. From T cells, B-cell-depleted T cells, or PBMCs came the material, which was cDNA or gDNA.

CDR3 size: 14 residues. The V end was cut by 3 bases, the J end by 2 bases, with 11 bases between. Germline CDR1 is KGHSH and CDR2 is LQKENI. Under the authors' procedure: Estimation of nucleated cell counts was performed using reference gene primer amplification. Here immunoSEQ multiplex PCR was the method, and the copy in TCRdb shows in-frame clones only, minus some. From that table come the V and J calls and clone size; the DNA was used to work out D and trimming. The sample records more than 90,000 clones, about 70% being singletons. The sample comprised peripheral blood. The chain couples TRBV18 to TRBJ2-7; a weak D match, TRBD1 (6 bases). The sequence was collected from an older woman in a cohort sampled during active or convalescent COVID-19. The CDR3, as DNA: TGTGCCAGCTCACCTTCTGGACAGCCCTACGAGCAGTACTTC. It encodes CASSPSGQPYEQYF.